This TCR beta chain comes out of a study of blood T cell repertoires in COVID-19. Study-wide background: Specimens from acute and convalescent COVID-19 originated in the United States, Italy and Spain.

Trimming removed 5 bases from V and 3 bases from J, with 14 bases in between. Germline CDR1 WNHNN, CDR2 SYGVQD (reference sequence). This CDR3 region has 14 residues. TCRdb's table, derived via immunoSEQ multiplex PCR, lists solely in-frame clones and lacks some. The sample lists under 450,000 clones, roughly 88% occurring once. The sequenced sample consisted of peripheral blood. J is TRBJ2-7 and V is TRBV10-1; possibly TRBD1 for D (6 bases). This sequence was found in a woman between 50 and 59 years old with COVID-19, enrolled during active disease. For the CDR3, the DNA is TGCGCCAGCAGTTCCGGGACAAAGAACTACGAGCAGTACTTC. It yields the protein CASSSGTKNYEQYF.